Listed below are T cell receptor beta chains from one sample, sequenced in a study of blood T cells in healthy people across ages. TCRdb analysed the 5' RACE reads with MiXCR anew, one entry per CDR3 protein. The sample lists around 1.5 million distinct CDR3 sequences, approximately 40% occurring once. Sequencing used blood. The receptors were sampled from a woman younger than 35 in good health. The CDR3 runs from the conserved cysteine through the conserved F or W. The D gene is left open where the match is weak.

cdr3_aa: CASTLGTATGSEQYF
j_call: TRBJ2-7
d_call: TRBD1
v_call: TRBV7-9

cdr3_aa: CASSESHDRVVGGYTF
j_call: TRBJ1-2
d_call: TRBD1
v_call: TRBV6-1

cdr3_aa: CASSYSDTALAYF
j_call: TRBJ2-7
d_call: -
v_call: TRBV6-5

cdr3_aa: CASSAGNTDTQYF
j_call: TRBJ2-3
d_call: -
v_call: TRBV5-6

cdr3_aa: CASSYYGRDRGIGVEKLFF
j_call: TRBJ1-4
d_call: TRBD1
v_call: TRBV6-5

cdr3_aa: CASSSGREGLAETQYF
j_call: TRBJ2-5
d_call: TRBD2
v_call: TRBV11-3

cdr3_aa: CASSYSAGHRIGGYTF
j_call: TRBJ1-2
d_call: -
v_call: TRBV6-5

cdr3_aa: CASSWTGTEAFF
j_call: TRBJ1-1
d_call: -
v_call: TRBV5-1

cdr3_aa: CASSLDKASAYNEQFF
j_call: TRBJ2-1
d_call: -
v_call: TRBV7-2

cdr3_aa: CSVQGAGDQPQHF
j_call: TRBJ1-5
d_call: TRBD1
v_call: TRBV29-1

cdr3_aa: CASSLTGGPEAFF
j_call: TRBJ1-1
d_call: TRBD1
v_call: TRBV5-1

cdr3_aa: CASSGGRGNEQFF
j_call: TRBJ2-1
d_call: -
v_call: TRBV27

cdr3_aa: CASSQGFHYESSYNEQYF
j_call: -
d_call: -
v_call: TRBV27

cdr3_aa: CSGGYSNEKLFF
j_call: TRBJ1-4
d_call: -
v_call: TRBV29-1

cdr3_aa: CASSQLIILETLYEQFF
j_call: TRBJ2-1
d_call: -
v_call: TRBV6-2/TRBV6-3

cdr3_aa: CSARVATSGQETQYF
j_call: TRBJ2-5
d_call: TRBD2
v_call: TRBV20-1

cdr3_aa: CASSGTSGRIPYSYNEQFF
j_call: TRBJ2-1
d_call: TRBD2
v_call: TRBV12-3/TRBV12-4

cdr3_aa: CASTEDGTYEQYF
j_call: TRBJ2-7
d_call: -
v_call: TRBV6-5

cdr3_aa: CATSDLHVNEQFF
j_call: TRBJ2-1
d_call: -
v_call: TRBV24-1

cdr3_aa: CASSVSDRPNYGYTF
j_call: TRBJ1-2
d_call: TRBD1
v_call: TRBV9

cdr3_aa: CAIGEPSGEQYF
j_call: TRBJ2-7
d_call: -
v_call: TRBV10-3

cdr3_aa: CSAIRTKDEQYF
j_call: -
d_call: -
v_call: TRBV20-1

cdr3_aa: CASRRGAEPTGELFF
j_call: TRBJ2-2
d_call: -
v_call: TRBV5-1

cdr3_aa: CATGQGGNTIYF
j_call: TRBJ1-3
d_call: TRBD1
v_call: TRBV2

cdr3_aa: CSARVQAGTEAFF
j_call: TRBJ1-1
d_call: -
v_call: TRBV20-1

cdr3_aa: CASSLSTGGEKLFF
j_call: TRBJ1-4
d_call: TRBD1
v_call: TRBV12-3/TRBV12-4

cdr3_aa: CASSAYSGMGLPSGGYTF
j_call: TRBJ1-2
d_call: -
v_call: TRBV25-1

cdr3_aa: CASREGLAGGQDTQYF
j_call: TRBJ2-3
d_call: TRBD2
v_call: TRBV6-6

cdr3_aa: CATSFGGQGQNYGYTF
j_call: TRBJ1-2
d_call: TRBD1
v_call: TRBV15

cdr3_aa: CSVEPSEIYGYTF
j_call: TRBJ1-2
d_call: -
v_call: TRBV29-1

cdr3_aa: CSARKAGLHEQYF
j_call: -
d_call: TRBD2
v_call: TRBV20-1

cdr3_aa: CASSLWPQGGKAKNIQYF
j_call: TRBJ2-4
d_call: -
v_call: TRBV28

cdr3_aa: CASTAVSAPLAKNIQYF
j_call: TRBJ2-4
d_call: -
v_call: TRBV28

cdr3_aa: CASSLAGQGDTQYF
j_call: TRBJ2-3
d_call: -
v_call: TRBV7-6

cdr3_aa: CSADGGGTDTQYF
j_call: TRBJ2-3
d_call: -
v_call: TRBV20-1

cdr3_aa: CASSSRRTTSSYNGQFF
j_call: TRBJ2-1
d_call: -
v_call: TRBV7-8

cdr3_aa: CASSFLAGADTQYF
j_call: TRBJ2-3
d_call: TRBD2
v_call: TRBV7-2

cdr3_aa: CASSPDPLGRQETQYF
j_call: TRBJ2-5
d_call: -
v_call: TRBV5-1

cdr3_aa: CASSHDGLAGGAYEQYF
j_call: TRBJ2-7
d_call: TRBD2
v_call: TRBV4-1

cdr3_aa: CASSERRDRDNRPQHF
j_call: TRBJ1-5
d_call: TRBD1
v_call: TRBV9

cdr3_aa: CASSATRGPQHF
j_call: TRBJ1-5
d_call: -
v_call: TRBV28

cdr3_aa: CASRIENYGYTF
j_call: TRBJ1-2
d_call: -
v_call: TRBV5-1

cdr3_aa: CASSFSSGDEQYF
j_call: TRBJ2-5
d_call: TRBD2
v_call: TRBV11-3

cdr3_aa: CASSQTAGLDPEQYF
j_call: TRBJ2-5
d_call: -
v_call: TRBV5-1

cdr3_aa: CSASGREGADTQYF
j_call: TRBJ2-3
d_call: TRBD2
v_call: TRBV20-1

cdr3_aa: CASSLRRSTYEQYF
j_call: TRBJ2-7
d_call: -
v_call: TRBV12-3/TRBV12-4

cdr3_aa: CASSPRAGTPNSPLHF
j_call: TRBJ1-6
d_call: -
v_call: TRBV7-3

cdr3_aa: CASSQDRIPQGREKLFF
j_call: TRBJ1-4
d_call: -
v_call: TRBV4-1

cdr3_aa: CASTQTGTSNQPQHF
j_call: TRBJ1-5
d_call: TRBD1
v_call: TRBV6-2/TRBV6-3

cdr3_aa: CASSYGESNEKLFF
j_call: TRBJ1-4
d_call: -
v_call: TRBV6-5

cdr3_aa: CSARDRGTAEYNSPLHF
j_call: TRBJ1-6
d_call: TRBD1
v_call: TRBV20-1

cdr3_aa: CASSWAPGNTIYF
j_call: TRBJ1-3
d_call: -
v_call: TRBV5-5

cdr3_aa: CASSKDIRADGYTF
j_call: TRBJ1-2
d_call: -
v_call: TRBV7-9

cdr3_aa: CASGFALKNSGRAPPAQYF
j_call: TRBJ2-3
d_call: TRBD2
v_call: TRBV12-5

cdr3_aa: CATYRGREVTEAFF
j_call: TRBJ1-1
d_call: TRBD1
v_call: TRBV2